The sequence of this T cell receptor beta chain was determined in a study of blood T cell repertoires in COVID-19. Study summary: Donors in the United States, Italy and Spain gave samples during acute or convalescent COVID-19. T cells, B-cell-depleted T cells, or PBMCs supplied cDNA or gDNA.

The V gene's germline CDR1 is SNHLY and CDR2 FYNNEI. V lost 5 bases and J 0 bases, leaving 17 bases between the germline ends. CDR3 size: 16 residues. Produced via immunoSEQ multiplex PCR; TCRdb's table is partial and in-frame only. Of around 270,000 clones in the sample, about 86% were seen once. Sequences were obtained from peripheral blood. The origin of this receptor is a person aged 70 to 79 with COVID-19, enrolled during active disease. The genes are TRBV2 and TRBJ2-7; D might be TRBD1 (5 bases). The chain's CDR3 is CASSPTDTSSSYEQYF. CDR3 nucleotide sequence: TGTGCCAGCAGTCCTACGGACACCTCGAGCTCCTACGAGCAGTACTTC.